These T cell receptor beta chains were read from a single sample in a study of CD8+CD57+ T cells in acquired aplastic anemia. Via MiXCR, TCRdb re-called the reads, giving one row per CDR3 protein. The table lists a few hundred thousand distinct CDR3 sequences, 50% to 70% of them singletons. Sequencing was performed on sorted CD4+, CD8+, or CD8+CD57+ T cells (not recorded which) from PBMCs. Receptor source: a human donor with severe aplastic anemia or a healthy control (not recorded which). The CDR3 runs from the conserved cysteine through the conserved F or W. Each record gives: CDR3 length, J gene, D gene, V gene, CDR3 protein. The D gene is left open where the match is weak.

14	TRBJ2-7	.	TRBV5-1	CASSLDRAGYEQYF
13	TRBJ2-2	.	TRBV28	CASSQVDTGELFF
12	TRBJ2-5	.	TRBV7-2	CASSLAPETQYF
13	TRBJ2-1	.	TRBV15	CATSRDRTETQFF
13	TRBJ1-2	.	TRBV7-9	CATGREGARGYTF
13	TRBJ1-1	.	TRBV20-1	CSGIENLNTEAFF
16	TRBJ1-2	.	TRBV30	CASGGGQPIYSYGYTF
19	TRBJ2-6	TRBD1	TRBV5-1	CASSSTRQGALTGANVLTF
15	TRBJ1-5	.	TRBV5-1	CASSPDPGLNQPQHF
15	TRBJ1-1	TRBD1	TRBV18	CASATVDRGRAEAFF
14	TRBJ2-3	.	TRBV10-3	CAIEGEVGTDTQYF
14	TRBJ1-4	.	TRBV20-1	CSARPPTTNEKLFF
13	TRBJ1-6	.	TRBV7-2	CASSLDANSPLHF
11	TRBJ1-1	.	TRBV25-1	CASSDIAEAFF
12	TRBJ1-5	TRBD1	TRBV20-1	CSASDRDQPQHF
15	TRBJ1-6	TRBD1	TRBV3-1	CASSQVGQGNSPLHF
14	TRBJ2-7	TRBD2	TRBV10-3	CASSEGGGHYEQYF
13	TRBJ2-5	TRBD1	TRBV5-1	CASSVTGKETQYF
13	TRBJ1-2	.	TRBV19	CASSLQGLHGHTF
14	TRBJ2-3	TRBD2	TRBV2	CASSASGNTDTQYF
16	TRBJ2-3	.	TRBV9	CASSGGAELSTDTQYF
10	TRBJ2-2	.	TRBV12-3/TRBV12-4	CATLRGELFF
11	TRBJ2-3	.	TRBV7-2	CASSFRNTQYF
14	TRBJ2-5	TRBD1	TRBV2	CASRKTGGGETQYF
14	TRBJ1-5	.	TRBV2	CASKAGTGNQPQHF
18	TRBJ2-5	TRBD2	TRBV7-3	CASSSAAGLAGEGETQYF
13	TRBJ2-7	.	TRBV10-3	CAIKGISAGEQYF
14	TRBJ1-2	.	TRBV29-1	CSVVKGGTNYGYTF
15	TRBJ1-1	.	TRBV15	CATSRDLGQITEAFF
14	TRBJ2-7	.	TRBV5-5	CASSLAGSGYEQYF
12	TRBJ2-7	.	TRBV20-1	CSATSSNQPQYF
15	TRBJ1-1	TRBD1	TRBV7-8	CASRDRGDRNTEAFF
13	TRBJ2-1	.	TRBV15	CATSSTPGNEQFF
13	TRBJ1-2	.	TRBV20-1	CSALAGGAGGYTF
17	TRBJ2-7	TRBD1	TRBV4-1	CASSQATRTGQDYEQYF